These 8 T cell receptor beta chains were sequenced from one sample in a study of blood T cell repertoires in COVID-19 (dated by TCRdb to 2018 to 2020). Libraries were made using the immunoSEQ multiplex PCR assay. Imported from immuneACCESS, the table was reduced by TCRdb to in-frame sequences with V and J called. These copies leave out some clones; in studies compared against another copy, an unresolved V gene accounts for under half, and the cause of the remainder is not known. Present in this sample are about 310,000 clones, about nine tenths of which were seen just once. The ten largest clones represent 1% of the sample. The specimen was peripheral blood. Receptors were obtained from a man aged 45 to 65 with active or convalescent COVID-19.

As DNA, the CDR3 is TGTGCCAGCAGCTTGGGATCCGGGACAGGGTATGGCTACACCTTC. Residues: CASSLGSGTGYGYTF. This chain joins TRBV5-5 and TRBJ1-2, with TRBD1 matching 9 bases. Losses at the gene ends were 0 bases for V and 5 bases for J; bases not matched to a gene: 5. The CDR3 contains 15 residues. Germline loops: CDR1 SGHKS, CDR2 YYEKEE (reference sequence).

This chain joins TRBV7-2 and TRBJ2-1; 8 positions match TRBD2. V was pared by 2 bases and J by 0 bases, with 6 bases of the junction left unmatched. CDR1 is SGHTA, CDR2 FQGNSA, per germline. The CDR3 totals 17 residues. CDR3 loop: CASSLSGGGSSYNEQFF. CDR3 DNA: TGTGCCAGCAGCTTATCTGGCGGGGGGAGCTCCTACAATGAGCAGTTCTTC.

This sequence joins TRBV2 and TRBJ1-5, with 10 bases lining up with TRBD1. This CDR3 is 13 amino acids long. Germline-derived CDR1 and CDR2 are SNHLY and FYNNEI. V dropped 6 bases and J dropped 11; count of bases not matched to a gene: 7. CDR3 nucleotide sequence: TGTGCCAGCAGCGACAGGGGGCGATCAGCCCAGCATTTT. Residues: CASSDRGRSAQHF.

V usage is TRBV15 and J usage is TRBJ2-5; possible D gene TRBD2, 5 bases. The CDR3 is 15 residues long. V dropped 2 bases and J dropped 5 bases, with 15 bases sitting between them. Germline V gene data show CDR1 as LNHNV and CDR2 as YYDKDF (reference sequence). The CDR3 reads CATSRLSTPSETQYF. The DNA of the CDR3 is TGTGCCACCAGCAGACTCTCGACCCCTAGCGAGACCCAGTACTTC.

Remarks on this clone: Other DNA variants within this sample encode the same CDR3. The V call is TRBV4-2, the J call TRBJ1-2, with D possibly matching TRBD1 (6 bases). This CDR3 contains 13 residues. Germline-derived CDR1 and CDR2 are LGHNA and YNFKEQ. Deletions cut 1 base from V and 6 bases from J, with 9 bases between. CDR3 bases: TGTGCCAGCAGCCAAGTTGCAGGGGATGGCTACACCTTC. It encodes CASSQVAGDGYTF.

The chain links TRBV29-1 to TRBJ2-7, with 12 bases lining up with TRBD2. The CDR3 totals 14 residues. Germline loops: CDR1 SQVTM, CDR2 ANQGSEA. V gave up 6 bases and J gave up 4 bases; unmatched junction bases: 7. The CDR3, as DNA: TGCAGCGTCAGTACGACTAGCGGGAGTTACGAGCAGTACTTC. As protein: CSVSTTSGSYEQYF.

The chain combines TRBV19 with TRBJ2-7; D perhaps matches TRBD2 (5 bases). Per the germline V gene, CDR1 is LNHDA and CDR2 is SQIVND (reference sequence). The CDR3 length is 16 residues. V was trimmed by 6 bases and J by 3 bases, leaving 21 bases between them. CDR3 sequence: CASSGGYPYADYEQYF. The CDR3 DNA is TGTGCCAGTAGCGGAGGATATCCCTATGCCGACTACGAGCAGTACTTC.

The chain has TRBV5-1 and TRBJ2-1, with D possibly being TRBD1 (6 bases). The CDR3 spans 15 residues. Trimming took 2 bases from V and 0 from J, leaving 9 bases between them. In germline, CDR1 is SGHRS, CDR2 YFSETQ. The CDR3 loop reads CASSFTDSSYNEQFF. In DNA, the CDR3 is TGCGCCAGCAGCTTCACGGACAGCTCCTACAATGAGCAGTTCTTC. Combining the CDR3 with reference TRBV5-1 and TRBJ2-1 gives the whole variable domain KAGVTQTPRYLIKTRGQQVTLSCSPISGHRSVSWYQQTPGQGLQFLFEYFSETQRNKGNFPGRFSGRQFSNSRSEMNVSTLELGDSALYLCASSFTDSSYNEQFFGPGTRLTVL.